This T cell receptor beta chain was captured in a study of long-term antiretroviral therapy in people with HIV. General study points: Post-ART diversity increased but stayed below transplant donor controls.

The CDR3 consists of 16 residues. The V end lost 3 bases, the J end lost 2 bases, and 16 bases lay between the germline ends. Germline V gives CDR1 KGHSH, CDR2 LQKENI. Survey-level resolution applied to immunoSEQ assay v3.0. The assay was immunoSEQ multiplex PCR, and TCRdb's table has in-frame clones only and misses some. The table shows about 31,000 clones, with approximately 83% occurring only once. This clone was recorded once. Its antigen is as yet unknown. The receptor comes from a man aged 18 to 35 with HIV. The gene calls are TRBV18 and TRBJ1-2; D is unclear. The input for sequencing was unsorted PBMCs, taken 0.8 years before starting antiretroviral therapy. CDR3 DNA: TGTGCCAGCTCACCCAATCGCGACGTTGGAAACTATGGCTACACCTTC. Its translation is CASSPNRDVGNYGYTF.